This T cell receptor beta chain comes out of a study of memory CD4+ T cells and cytomegalovirus serostatus. The sort gate was single viable CD3+CD4+CD8-CD45RO+ cells for memory CD4+ T cells. The assay was immunoSEQ multiplex PCR, and TCRdb's table has in-frame clones only and misses some. The profile shows around 50,000 clones, roughly three quarters of them singletons. Trimming shortened V by 4 bases and J by 7 bases, and 2 bases separated the two germline ends. CDR1 and CDR2 from the germline V gene are WNHNN and SYGVQD (reference sequence). This CDR3 spans 11 amino acids. The V and J genes are TRBV10-1 and TRBJ1-6; D ambiguous. The specimen was memory CD4+ T cells from blood. This receptor was obtained from an adult in good health and CMV-seronegative. CDR3 residues: CASSGNSPLHF. The DNA for the CDR3 is TGCGCCAGCAGTGGGAATTCACCCCTCCACTTT.